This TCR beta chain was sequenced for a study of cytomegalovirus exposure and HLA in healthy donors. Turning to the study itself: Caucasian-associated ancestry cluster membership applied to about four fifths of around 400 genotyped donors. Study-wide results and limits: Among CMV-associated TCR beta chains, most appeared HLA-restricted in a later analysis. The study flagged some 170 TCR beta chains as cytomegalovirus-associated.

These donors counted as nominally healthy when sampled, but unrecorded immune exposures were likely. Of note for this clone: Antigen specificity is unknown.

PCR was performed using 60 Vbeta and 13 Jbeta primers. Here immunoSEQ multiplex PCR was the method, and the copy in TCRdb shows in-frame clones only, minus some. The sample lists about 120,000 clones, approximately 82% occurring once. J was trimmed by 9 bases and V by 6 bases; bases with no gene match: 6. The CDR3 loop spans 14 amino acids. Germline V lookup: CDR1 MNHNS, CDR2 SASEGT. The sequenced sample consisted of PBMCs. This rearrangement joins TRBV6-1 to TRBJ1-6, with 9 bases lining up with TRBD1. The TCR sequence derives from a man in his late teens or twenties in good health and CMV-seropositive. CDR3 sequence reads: CASRSQGAASPLHF. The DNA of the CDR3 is TGTGCCAGCAGGTCACAGGGGGCGGCTTCACCCCTCCACTTT.